These 5 T cell receptor beta chains were sequenced from one sample in a study of prognosis after radiotherapy for stage I lung cancer. Two-round multiplex PCR on genomic DNA was the method by which TCR beta CDR3 was amplified. The first PCR round targeted every TRBV and TRBJ gene with specific primers. TCRdb redid the calling of the multiplex PCR reads with MiXCR, one entry per CDR3 protein. The sample yields around 30,000 distinct CDR3 sequences, roughly a third seen once. Specimen: PBMCs, collected before or after stereotactic body radiation therapy (not recorded which). These receptors all stem from a donor of 50 years or more with non-small cell lung cancer.

This clonotype was counted many times. The rearrangement uses TRBV27 and TRBJ2-2, with D uncertain. CDR3 length: 14 amino acids. Germline-derived CDR1 and CDR2 are MNHEY and SMNVEV (reference sequence). Trimming removed 3 bases at V and 8 bases at J, with 13 bases between. CDR3 amino acids: CASSLYRNGGELFF. DNA of the CDR3: TGTGCCAGCAGTTTGTACCGGAATGGGGGGGAGCTGTTTTTT.

The rearrangement uses TRBV7-2 and TRBJ2-7; D is unclear. The CDR3 covers 15 residues. The germline V gene encodes CDR1 SGHTA and CDR2 FQGNSA. V lost 2 bases and J lost 3, with 14 bases in between. CDR3 sequence (DNA): TGTGCCAGCAGCTTAACTGTGGGTTCGGGCTACGAGCAGTACTTC. It yields the protein CASSLTVGSGYEQYF.

A note on this clonotype: Compared with germline, one end of the junction differs, possibly owing to a read error. The V call is TRBV5-1, the J call TRBJ1-2; D is unclear. Germline V gene sequence: CDR1 SGHRS, CDR2 YFSETQ. The CDR3 is 14 amino acids. The chain's CDR3 is CANSLAWEGHGYTF. The CDR3 region has the DNA TGCGCCAACAGCTTGGCATGGGAAGGCCATGGCTACACCTTC.

This clonotype was recorded many times. Here the CDR3 reads CASSRSNTGELFF. CDR3 coding DNA: TGTGCCAGCAGTAGATCGAACACCGGGGAGCTGTTTTTT. The chain joins TRBV7-9 to TRBJ2-2, with D hard to call. Germline CDR1 reads SEHNR; CDR2 reads FQNEAQ (reference sequence). V was clipped by 6 bases and J by 0 bases, with 5 bases between them. The CDR3 runs 13 residues.

This clonotype was seen many times. V usage is TRBV29-1 and J usage is TRBJ2-7; 9 bases agree with TRBD1. After removal of 2 bases from V and 3 bases from J, the junction contained 5 bases not matched to a gene. CDR1 SQVTM and CDR2 ANQGSEA come from the germline V gene. This CDR3 spans 14 amino acids. CDR3 sequence: CSVELGTGIYEQYF. In DNA form, the CDR3 reads TGCAGCGTTGAACTTGGGACAGGGATCTACGAGCAGTACTTC.